This T cell receptor beta chain originates from a study of T-cell memory formation after mild COVID-19. Overall study context: Each donor largely had its own TCR clusters. The study, taken as a whole, reports: The finding that pre-infection memory included some responding clones suggested that cross-reactive memory joined. CM and EM subsets held most contracting CD4+ clones; EMRA held CD8+ ones. CD4/CD8 balance characterized clones contracting day 15 to 85, and CD4+ skew characterized later expanders.

TCRdb redid the calling of the 5' RACE reads with MiXCR, one entry per CDR3 protein. This sample has some 160,000 distinct CDR3 sequences, with 10% to 15% found just once. Comment on this clonotype: The antigen remains undetermined.

V shed 6 bases and J 8 bases; nucleotides not matched to a gene: 7. CDR1 is SGHDT, CDR2 YYEEEE, per germline. The CDR3 length is 13 residues. This rearrangement joins TRBV5-6 to TRBJ2-1, with TRBD1 identical over 8 bases. Sequencing input: PBMCs or a T cell subset sorted from them (not recorded which). This clonotype was obtained from a man aged 18 to 35 who had mild COVID-19 (a few samples of this study predate the infection). Cell type and time point are not known. In nucleotides, the CDR3 is TGTGCCAGCAACCCTTTGACAGGGGATGAGCAGTTCTTC. It is translated as CASNPLTGDEQFF.